These 7 T cell receptor beta chains were all obtained from the same sample, sequenced in a study of cytomegalovirus exposure and HLA in healthy donors. 13 Jbeta primers and 60 Vbeta primers were used for the PCR. Sequencing was performed with immunoSEQ multiplex PCR; in TCRdb, only in-frame clones are kept and a portion is missing. The sample includes 180,000 or so clones, around 78% of them seen just once. The sequencing input was PBMCs. These receptors were collected from a female donor in good health and CMV-seronegative.

The chain links TRBV7-6 to TRBJ2-7; 9 bases are shared with TRBD2. V lost 5 bases, J lost 0 bases, and 8 bases stayed unmatched. The CDR3 is 16 residues long. Germline V lookup: CDR1 SGHVS, CDR2 FNYEAQ. CDR3 coding DNA: TGTGCCAGCAGCGCTTCACCTAGCGGGGACTCCTACGAGCAGTACTTC. It encodes CASSASPSGDSYEQYF.

This clone has just a few counts. The chain employs TRBV30 and TRBJ1-6; D may be TRBD1 (5 bases). The CDR3 length is 13 residues. Germline CDR1 and CDR2: GTSNPN and SVGIG (reference sequence). The V gene lost 3 bases and the J gene lost 7 bases, with 10 bases spanning the gap. CDR3 amino acids: CAWSRDSNSPLHF. The DNA of the CDR3 is TGTGCCTGGAGCCGTGACAGCAATTCACCCCTCCACTTT.

The genes are TRBV19 and TRBJ2-2; TRBD1 aligns across 7 bases. Germline CDR1 reads LNHDA; CDR2 reads SQIVND (reference sequence). With V trimmed by 8 bases and J by 0 bases, 9 bases remained unmatched. The CDR3 loop spans 16 amino acids. The CDR3 DNA reads as TGTGCCAGTCGCACCACCGGGACAGCGAACACCGGGGAGCTGTTTTTT. It translates to CASRTTGTANTGELFF.

The V and J genes are TRBV5-4 and TRBJ1-2; D call uncertain. In germline, CDR1 is SGHNT, CDR2 YYREEE (reference sequence). Trimming removed 0 bases from V and 5 bases from J, with 8 bases in between. This CDR3 spans 13 amino acids. The DNA for the CDR3 is TGTGCCAGCAGCTTGGAACGTAGTTATGGCTACACCTTC. Translating gives CASSLERSYGYTF.

This rearrangement joins TRBV19 to TRBJ1-2; perhaps TRBD1 as D (6 bases). Trimming removed 7 bases at V and 6 bases at J, with 18 bases between. The CDR3 runs 14 residues. The germline V gene encodes CDR1 LNHDA and CDR2 SQIVND (reference sequence). The CDR3 here is CASNRPEGVHGYTF. The CDR3 DNA reads as TGTGCCAGTAATCGCCCCGAGGGGGTTCATGGCTACACCTTC.

For the CDR3, the DNA is TGTGCCAGCAGCACCGAAGACAGGTCCCACGAGCAGTACTTC. Translating gives CASSTEDRSHEQYF. The rearrangement links TRBV9 to TRBJ2-7, with a tentative D call TRBD1 (6 bases). The CDR3 has 14 residues. CDR1 is SGDLS and CDR2 is YYNGEE in the germline V gene. V was pared by 4 bases and J by 5 bases, with 16 bases between.

The chain has TRBV6-5 and TRBJ2-7; tentative D call: TRBD1 (5 bases). With 6 bases removed from V and 0 bases from J, the gap between germline ends came to 9 bases. Germline CDR1 MNHEY, CDR2 SVGAGI. This CDR3 is built from 13 residues. The CDR3 coding sequence is TGTGCCAGCAGAAGAGACAGCTCCTACGAGCAGTACTTC. It specifies CASRRDSSYEQYF.